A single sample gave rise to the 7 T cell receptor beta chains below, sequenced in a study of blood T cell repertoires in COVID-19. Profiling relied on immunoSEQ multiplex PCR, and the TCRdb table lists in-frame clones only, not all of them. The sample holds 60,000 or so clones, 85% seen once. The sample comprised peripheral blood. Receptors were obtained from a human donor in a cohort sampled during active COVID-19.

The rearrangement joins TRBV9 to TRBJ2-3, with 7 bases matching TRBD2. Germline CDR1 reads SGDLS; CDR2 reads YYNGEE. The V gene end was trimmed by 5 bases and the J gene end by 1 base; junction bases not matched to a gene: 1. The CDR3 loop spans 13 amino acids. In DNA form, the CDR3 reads TGTGCCAGCAGGGCGGGGGGCACAGATACGCAGTATTTT. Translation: CASRAGGTDTQYF.

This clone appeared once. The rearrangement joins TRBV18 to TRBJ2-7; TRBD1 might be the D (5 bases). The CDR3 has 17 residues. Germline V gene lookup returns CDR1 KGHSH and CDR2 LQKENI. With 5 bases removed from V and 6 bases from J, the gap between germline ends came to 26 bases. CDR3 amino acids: CASSFSQGGAGLREQYF. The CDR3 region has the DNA TGTGCCAGCTCATTTTCCCAAGGTGGGGCAGGGTTGCGCGAGCAGTACTTC.

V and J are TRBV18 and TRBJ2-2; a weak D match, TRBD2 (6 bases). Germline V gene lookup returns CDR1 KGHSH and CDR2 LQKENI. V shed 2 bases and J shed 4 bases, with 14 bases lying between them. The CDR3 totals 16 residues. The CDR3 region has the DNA TGTGCCAGCTCACCAGGGCAGGCGGGGATCACCGGGGAGCTGTTTTTT. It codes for CASSPGQAGITGELFF.

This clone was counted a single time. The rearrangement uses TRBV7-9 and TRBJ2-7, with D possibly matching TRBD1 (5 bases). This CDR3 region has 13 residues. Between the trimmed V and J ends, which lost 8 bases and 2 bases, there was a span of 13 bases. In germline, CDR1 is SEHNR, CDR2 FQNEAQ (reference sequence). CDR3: CASSGAKAYEQYF. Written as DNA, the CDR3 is TGTGCCAGCTCTGGGGCGAAGGCCTACGAGCAGTACTTC.

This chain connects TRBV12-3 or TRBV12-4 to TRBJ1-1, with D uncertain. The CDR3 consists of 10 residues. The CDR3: CATIQTEAFF. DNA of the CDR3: TGTGCAACGATCCAGACTGAAGCTTTCTTT.

The CDR3, as DNA: TGTGCCAGCAGCAAAATGGGACAGGGGGTAGGCTACACCTTC. Residues: CASSKMGQGVGYTF. The chain uses TRBV11-2 and TRBJ1-2, with TRBD1 matching over 11 bases. The CDR3 extends over 14 amino acids. V lost 5 bases and J lost 8; bases outside the gene matches: 7. Germline-derived CDR1 and CDR2 are SGHAT and FQNNGV.

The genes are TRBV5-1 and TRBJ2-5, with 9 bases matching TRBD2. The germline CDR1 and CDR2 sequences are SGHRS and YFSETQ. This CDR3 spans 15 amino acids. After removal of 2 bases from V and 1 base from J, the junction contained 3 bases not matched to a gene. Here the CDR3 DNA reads TGCGCCAGCAGCTTCGGCGGGGGGGGCCAAGAGACCCAGTACTTC. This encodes CASSFGGGGQETQYF.